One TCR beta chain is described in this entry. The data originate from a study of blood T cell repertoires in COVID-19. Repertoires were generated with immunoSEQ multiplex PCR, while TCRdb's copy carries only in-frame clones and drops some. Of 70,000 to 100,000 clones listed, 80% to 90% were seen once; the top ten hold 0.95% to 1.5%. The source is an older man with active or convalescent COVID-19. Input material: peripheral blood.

DNA of the CDR3: TGTGCCAGCAGCCGGGACAGGGGGGCTGGGGCCAACGTCCTGACTTTC. Translating gives CASSRDRGAGANVLTF. V and J are TRBV7-9 and TRBJ2-6, with 11 bases aligning to TRBD1. CDR1 and CDR2 from the germline V gene are SEHNR and FQNEAQ (reference sequence). The CDR3 runs to 16 residues. The ends lost 5 bases at V and 2 bases at J; junction bases unmatched: 2.